This is a list of T cell receptor beta chains from one sample in a study of blood T cell repertoires in COVID-19. The protocol was immunoSEQ multiplex PCR, while the TCRdb copy is restricted to in-frame clones and leaves out a portion. The sample consists of over 200,000 clones, 85% to 90% of them appearing once. The sample taken for sequencing was peripheral blood. The receptors were sampled from a man aged 18 to 35 with active or convalescent COVID-19. Both conserved end residues are part of each CDR3. The D gene is left open where the match is weak. Size tells how often a clone was seen (once, few, many) or the class of an expanded clone, and some rows leave it out.

j_gene,d_gene,v_gene,abundance,CDR3nt,CDR3aa
TRBJ1-6,TRBD1,TRBV10-2,.,TGCGCCAGCAGGACCGGGACAGAAAATTCACCCCTCCACTTT,CASRTGTENSPLHF
TRBJ2-7,.,TRBV11-3,.,TGTGCCAGCAGCTTAGGAGAGTTGGGGCAGCAGTACTTC,CASSLGELGQQYF
TRBJ1-3,.,TRBV11-2,.,TGTGCCAGCAGCTTAGAGAGGGTCGGAAACACCATATATTTT,CASSLERVGNTIYF
TRBJ1-6,.,TRBV2,.,TGTGCCAGCAGCCCGGGCCACTTT,CASSPGHF
TRBJ1-1,.,TRBV10-3,.,TGTGCCATCAGTGATGGTAGGGGGAACACTGAAGCTTTCTTT,CAISDGRGNTEAFF
TRBJ2-7,TRBD2,TRBV10-2,.,TGCGCCAGCAGTGATTCACCGGGGGCTAGCGGGACGATTGAGCAGTACTTC,CASSDSPGASGTIEQYF
TRBJ2-7,TRBD2,TRBV5-1,.,TGCGCCAGCAGCTCGGGACTAGCGGGACCCCCCTACGAGCAGTACTTC,CASSSGLAGPPYEQYF
TRBJ2-3,TRBD2,TRBV11-2,.,TGTGCCAGCAGCTTAGGACTAGCGGGGGGGGTGGATACGCAGTATTTT,CASSLGLAGGVDTQYF
TRBJ2-7,TRBD2,TRBV28,.,TGTGCCAGCAGTTCTCGGGGACTAGGAGCGTCGCGGCAGTACTTC,CASSSRGLGASRQYF
TRBJ1-3,.,TRBV5-1,.,TGCGCCAGCAGCCCGACCGGGGGGCGCTCTGGAAACACCATATATTTT,CASSPTGGRSGNTIYF
TRBJ1-2,.,TRBV19,.,TGTGCCAGTAGGTCCGGGGGGCTAAGTTCTAAGGGCTACACCTTC,CASRSGGLSSKGYTF
TRBJ2-7,TRBD2,TRBV4-2,.,TGTGCCAGCAGCCAAGTGGGGGGAGGGCCTAACCACGAGCAGTACTTC,CASSQVGGGPNHEQYF
TRBJ1-3,.,TRBV28,.,TGTGCCAGCAGGCCGGTCCGGGACACCATATATTTT,CASRPVRDTIYF
TRBJ1-5,.,TRBV6-5,.,TGTGCCAGCACCCAACAGGGCTATAGCAATCAGCCCCAGCATTTT,CASTQQGYSNQPQHF
TRBJ2-5,.,TRBV7-2,once,TGTGCCAGCAGCTTAGGCCTACAAGAGACCCAGTACTTC,CASSLGLQETQYF
TRBJ2-5,.,TRBV7-7,.,TGTGCTAGCAGCTTAGCTTGGGGCGGCGGACAAGAGACCCAGTACTTC,CASSLAWGGGQETQYF
TRBJ1-1,TRBD1,TRBV30,.,TGTGCCTGGACTTGGACGACAGGGTGGGACACTGAAGCTTTCTTT,CAWTWTTGWDTEAFF